This section outlines one T cell receptor (beta chain) sequence together with its context. The antigen is undetermined. These data come from a study of T cell responses to AZD1222 COVID-19 vaccine. Some clones are missing from TCRdb's copy, which holds only in-frame ones; the method was immunoSEQ multiplex PCR. This table holds approximately 110,000 clones, 85% found once. Findings and limits, study-wide: Nearly half of spike-specific TCRs reportedly target unmutated variant regions. The number of AZD1222 recipients seropositive at baseline was only 6 or 7. In a largely white British group with more females than males, clonal diversity was possibly underestimated.

The clonotype was recovered from an adult who received the AZD1222 COVID-19 vaccine. The sequenced sample was peripheral blood, obtained 28 days after the second AZD1222 dose.

The CDR3 nucleotides read TGTGCCAGCAGCTTAGCTAGGACAACGAACACCGGGGAGCTGTTTTTT. It encodes CASSLARTTNTGELFF. The V gene is TRBV7-2, the J gene TRBJ2-2, with a weak D call TRBD1 (5 bases). Germline assignment: CDR1 SGHTA and CDR2 FQGNSA. The CDR3 has 16 residues. Trimming took off 0 bases at V and 0 bases at J, with 8 bases between the two ends.